The clone carrying this T cell receptor beta chain was seen repeatedly, ten times or more. Amplification of TCR beta CDR3 regions used RNA as the template. The TCR CDR3 first-round RT-PCR relied on the HTBI primer set. TCRdb redid the calling of the multiplex PCR reads with MiXCR, one entry per CDR3 protein. This sample has 300,000 to 500,000 distinct CDR3 sequences, with over 11% found just once. This sample stems from a study of T cells in Graves' hyperthyroidism and ophthalmopathy. V gave up 0 bases and J gave up 2 bases, with 15 bases separating them. This CDR3 has 16 residues. Germline CDR1 SGDLS, CDR2 YYNGEE.

Source material: blood. The source is a man aged 50 to 60 with Graves' ophthalmopathy. The chain is built from TRBV9 and TRBJ2-7; tentative D call: TRBD1 (6 bases). Written as DNA, the CDR3 is TGTGCCAGCAGCGTAGAAGCAGGGGCCCAAACCTACGAGCAGTACTTC. Encoded protein: CASSVEAGAQTYEQYF.